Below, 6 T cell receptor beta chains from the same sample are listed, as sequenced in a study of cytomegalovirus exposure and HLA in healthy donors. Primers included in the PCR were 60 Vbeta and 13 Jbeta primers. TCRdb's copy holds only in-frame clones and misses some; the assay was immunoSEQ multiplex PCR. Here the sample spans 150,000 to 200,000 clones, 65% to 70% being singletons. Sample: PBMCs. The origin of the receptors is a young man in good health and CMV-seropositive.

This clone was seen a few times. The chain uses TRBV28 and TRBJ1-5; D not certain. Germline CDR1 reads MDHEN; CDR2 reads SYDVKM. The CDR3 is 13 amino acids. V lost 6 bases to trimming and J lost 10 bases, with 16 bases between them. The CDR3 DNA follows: TGTGCCAGCAGCCTTCATGTGAGCGGCCCCCAGCATTTT. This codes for CASSLHVSGPQHF.

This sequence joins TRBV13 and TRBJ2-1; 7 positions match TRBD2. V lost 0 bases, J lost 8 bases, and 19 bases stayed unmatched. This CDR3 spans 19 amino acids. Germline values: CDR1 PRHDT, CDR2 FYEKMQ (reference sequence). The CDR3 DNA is TGTGCCAGCAGCTTAGGCAGCACCCTCTCTAGCGGATTTGTGTATGAGCAGTTCTTC. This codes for CASSLGSTLSSGFVYEQFF.

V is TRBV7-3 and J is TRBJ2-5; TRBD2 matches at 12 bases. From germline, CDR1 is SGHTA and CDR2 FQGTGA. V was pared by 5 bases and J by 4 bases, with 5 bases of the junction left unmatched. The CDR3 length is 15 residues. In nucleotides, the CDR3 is TGTGCCAGCAGCCAAGGACTAGCGGGAACAGAGACCCAGTACTTC. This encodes CASSQGLAGTETQYF.

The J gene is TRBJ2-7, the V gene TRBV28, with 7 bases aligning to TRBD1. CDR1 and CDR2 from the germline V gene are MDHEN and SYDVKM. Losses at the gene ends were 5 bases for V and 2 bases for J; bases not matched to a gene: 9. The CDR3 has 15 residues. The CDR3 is CASSRGTAHPYEQYF. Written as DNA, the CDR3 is TGTGCCAGCAGTCGTGGGACAGCCCATCCCTACGAGCAGTACTTC.

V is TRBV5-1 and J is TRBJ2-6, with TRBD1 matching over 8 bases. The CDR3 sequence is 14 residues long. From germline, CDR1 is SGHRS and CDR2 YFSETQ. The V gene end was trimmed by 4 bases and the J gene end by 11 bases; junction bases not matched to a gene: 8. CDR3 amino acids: CASSARGRNDVLTF. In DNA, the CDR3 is TGCGCCAGCAGCGCCAGGGGGCGCAACGACGTCCTGACTTTC.

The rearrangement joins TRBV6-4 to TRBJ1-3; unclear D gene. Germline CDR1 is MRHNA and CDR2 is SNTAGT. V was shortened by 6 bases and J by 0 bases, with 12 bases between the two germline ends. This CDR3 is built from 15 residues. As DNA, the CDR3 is TGTGCCAGCAGCAATGACAAGTACTCTGGAAACACCATATATTTT. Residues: CASSNDKYSGNTIYF.